One and the same sample provided the 10 T cell receptor beta chains below, sequenced in a study of T cell repertoires in cytomegalovirus infection. From the reads, TCRdb called clonotypes with MiXCR, one entry per CDR3 protein. Of roughly 300,000 distinct CDR3 sequences detected, more than 8% appear once; the ten largest clones hold around 4.5%. Sequencing was done on a sample of PBMCs. The receptors shown here come from a human donor in good health (CMV status not recorded). Some clones in this sample may be carry-over from other donors' samples.

This clonotype was seen ten or more times. The chain employs TRBV7-2 and TRBJ2-7; the match to TRBD2 covers 8 bases. This CDR3 spans 15 amino acids. V lost 5 bases, J lost 10 bases, and 16 bases stayed unmatched. Germline-derived CDR1 and CDR2 are SGHTA and FQGNSA. Here the CDR3 DNA reads TGTGCCAGCAGCCCCAGCGGGAGCCACCTGATCGGACAGTACTTC. Translation: CASSPSGSHLIGQYF.

At least ten counts were recorded for this clonotype. This chain joins TRBV7-2 and TRBJ2-5; no firm D call. Germline assignment: CDR1 SGHTA and CDR2 FQGNSA. CDR3 length equals 15 residues. The V gene lost 7 bases and the J gene lost 5 bases, with 20 bases spanning the gap. CDR3 nucleotide sequence: TGTGCCAGCACGGTGATACCCACACCCAAGGAGACCCAGTACTTC. This encodes CASTVIPTPKETQYF.

This clonotype was detected a few times. This chain connects TRBV7-2 to TRBJ2-1, with 8 bases that match TRBD2. Germline V CDR1 and CDR2: SGHTA, FQGNSA. The CDR3 length is 16 residues. V was pared by 5 bases and J by 8 bases, with 14 bases of the junction left unmatched. CDR3 DNA sequence: TGTGCCAGCAGCGTAATAACTAGCGGACATGGGCATGAGCAGTTCTTC. This translates into CASSVITSGHGHEQFF.

This clonotype was recorded many times. This rearrangement joins TRBV7-6 to TRBJ2-3; D not resolved. The CDR3 has 14 amino acids. V was cut by 2 bases and J by 0 bases, with 6 bases left in between. Germline CDR1 SGHVS, CDR2 FNYEAQ. The CDR3 nucleotides are TGTGCCAGCAGCTTAAGTCCCAGCACAGATACGCAGTATTTT. It codes for CASSLSPSTDTQYF. Full variable domain (remainder filled in from reference TRBV7-6 and TRBJ2-3): GAGVSQSPRYKVTKRGQDVALRCDPISGHVSLYWYRQALGQGPEFLTYFNYEAQQDKSGLPNDRFSAERPEGSISTLTIQRTEQRDSAMYRCASSLSPSTDTQYFGPGTRLTVL.

This clonotype was seen more than once but under ten times. The rearrangement uses TRBV20-1 and TRBJ2-1, with D possibly called TRBD1 or TRBD2 (6 bases each). The germline V and J ends were trimmed by 6 bases and 10 bases, with 25 bases remaining between them. Looked up from germline, CDR1 is DFQATT and CDR2 is SNEGSKA (reference sequence). The CDR3 runs 15 residues. The CDR3 DNA reads TGCAGTGCAACAAAAACAGGGAGGACACTAGGGGAGCAGTTCTTC. This encodes CSATKTGRTLGEQFF.

The chain employs TRBV7-3 and TRBJ2-2; TRBD2 agrees at 8 bases. This CDR3 has 15 residues. The J segment lost 4 bases and the V segment lost 3 bases, leaving 4 bases of the junction unmatched. The germline CDR1 and CDR2 sequences are SGHTA and FQGTGA. CDR3 in DNA: TGTGCCAGCAGCTTCGGGGGGGCCGGCACCGGGGAGCTGTTTTTT. The encoded protein is CASSFGGAGTGELFF.

This clonotype occurred a few times. The chain recombines TRBV5-5 with TRBJ1-2; D gene uncertain. The CDR3 loop spans 12 amino acids. The germline V and J ends were trimmed by 1 base and 8 bases, with 9 bases remaining between them. Germline assignment: CDR1 SGHKS and CDR2 YYEKEE (reference sequence). CDR3 sequence reads: CASSLSEAGYTF. The CDR3 DNA follows: TGTGCCAGCAGCTTGAGCGAGGCGGGCTACACCTTC.

This clonotype showed up just a few times. The chain carries TRBV5-5 and TRBJ1-2; D ambiguous. This CDR3 spans 12 amino acids. In germline, CDR1 is SGHKS, CDR2 YYEKEE (reference sequence). V gave up 5 bases and J gave up 4 bases, with 9 bases separating them. CDR3 residues: CASRPELYGYTF. The CDR3 bases are TGTGCCAGCAGACCCGAACTCTATGGCTACACCTTC.

Only a few counts were recorded for this clonotype. The J gene is TRBJ1-1, the V gene TRBV20-1; weak D call: TRBD1 (6 bases). The CDR3 is 13 amino acids. The V gene lost 0 bases and the J gene lost 5 bases, with 10 bases spanning the gap. The germline gives CDR1 DFQATT, CDR2 SNEGSKA (reference sequence). As DNA, the CDR3 is TGCAGTGCTAGAGACTCAGGGGAAACTGAAGCTTTCTTT. Amino acids: CSARDSGETEAFF.

This clonotype has only a few counts. The chain is built from TRBV28 and TRBJ1-3; the match to TRBD1 covers 9 bases. The CDR3 has 14 residues. Germline CDR1 is MDHEN and CDR2 is SYDVKM. V was pared by 6 bases and J by 4 bases, with 4 bases of the junction left unmatched. The CDR3 loop is CASRMDRGGNTIYF. The CDR3 bases are TGTGCCAGCAGGATGGACAGGGGAGGAAACACCATATATTTT. Full variable domain (remainder filled in from reference TRBV28 and TRBJ1-3): DVKVTQSSRYLVKRTGEKVFLECVQDMDHENMFWYRQDPGLGLRLIYFSYDVKMKEKGDIPEGYSVSREKKERFSLILESASTNQTSMYLCASRMDRGGNTIYFGEGSWLTVV.